These T cell receptor beta chains were read from a single sample in a study of radiotherapy plus CTLA-4 blockade in lung cancer. TCRdb's copy holds only in-frame clones and misses some; the assay was immunoSEQ multiplex PCR. The table lists more than 40,000 clones, about 88% of them singletons. This specimen consisted of peripheral blood, obtained from a patient treated with radiotherapy plus ipilimumab. The source is a human donor with non-small cell lung cancer whose response to radiotherapy plus ipilimumab could not be evaluated. CDR3s include the opening cysteine and the closing phenylalanine or tryptophan. The D gene is left open where the match is weak. The listing skips clone size in some rows; elsewhere it reads once, few, many or a size class.

size	V	D	J	DNA	CDR3
NA	TRBV6-5	TRBD2	TRBJ2-5	TGTGCCAGCAGAGGACTAGCGGGGGGACAAGAGACCCAGTACTTC	CASRGLAGGQETQYF
NA	TRBV5-6	TRBD1	TRBJ1-1	TGTGCCAGCAGCTTTGGGACAGGGAACACTGAAGCTTTCTTT	CASSFGTGNTEAFF
NA	TRBV2	TRBD1	TRBJ1-4	TGTGCCAGCAGTGCCGGACAGGGGGCTTGGGAAAAACTGTTTTTT	CASSAGQGAWEKLFF
NA	TRBV5-6	TRBD1	TRBJ2-1	TGTGCCAGCAGCTTGGAAAGAGGACAGGGCGTCAATGAGCAGTTCTTC	CASSLERGQGVNEQFF
NA	TRBV30	NA	TRBJ1-1	TGTGCCTGGACCCGTACCGGACTCTTGAAGGCTTTCTTT	CAWTRTGLLKAFF
NA	TRBV27	NA	TRBJ2-7	TGTGCCAGCAGCGCCGGGTCTCACTACGAGCAGTACTTC	CASSAGSHYEQYF
NA	TRBV29-1	NA	TRBJ2-7	TGCAGCGTTCAAGCTTCAGGGAGGCGGGACGAGCAGTACTTC	CSVQASGRRDEQYF
NA	TRBV7-9	TRBD2	TRBJ2-1	TGTGCCAGCAGCTTGCTACCGGGACTAGCGGCGAACAATGAGCAGTTCTTC	CASSLLPGLAANNEQFF
NA	TRBV6-5	TRBD2	TRBJ2-2	TGTGCCAGCAGTGAAGGGGACTACAATCCAGGGTTTTTT	CASSEGDYNPGFF
NA	TRBV15	TRBD1	TRBJ2-7	TGTGCCACCAGTCTGGGGACAGACTACGAGCAGTACTTC	CATSLGTDYEQYF
once	TRBV7-9	TRBD1	TRBJ1-1	TGTGCCAGCAGCTTAGGGCGACAGGGAACCCCCCAAACTGAAGCTTTCTTT	CASSLGRQGTPQTEAFF
NA	TRBV9	NA	TRBJ2-3	TGTGCCAGCAGCCCCCGACAGGCGCGAGATACGCAGTATTTT	CASSPRQARDTQYF
NA	TRBV2	NA	TRBJ1-2	TGTGCCAGCAGTTCGGACGGGAGGGCAGGTGGCTACACCTTC	CASSSDGRAGGYTF
NA	TRBV27	NA	TRBJ2-7	TGTGCCAGCAGGGACACAGCGATCTCCTACGAGCAGTACTTC	CASRDTAISYEQYF
NA	TRBV19	NA	TRBJ2-5	TGTGCCAGTAGTATCGGTGTAGGGGAAGAGACCCAGTACTTC	CASSIGVGEETQYF
NA	TRBV29-1	NA	TRBJ2-1	TGCAGCGTTGGTGGGAGCTACTACAATGAGCAGTTCTTC	CSVGGSYYNEQFF
NA	TRBV28	NA	TRBJ2-7	TGTGCCAGCAGTTTTCCCGACAGGACTGTAGCCTACGAGCAGTACTTC	CASSFPDRTVAYEQYF
few	TRBV5-6	NA	TRBJ2-5	TGTGCCAGCAGCCCGAACGGCCAAGAGACCCAGTACTTC	CASSPNGQETQYF
NA	TRBV29-1	NA	TRBJ2-7	TGCAGCGCCACATTATTGGGGGGCGAGCAGTACTTC	CSATLLGGEQYF
NA	TRBV7-2	TRBD2	TRBJ2-3	TGTGCCAGCAGCTTATGGGCTAGCGGGGGATCTAGCACAGATACGCAGTATTTT	CASSLWASGGSSTDTQYF
NA	TRBV5-6	NA	TRBJ2-7	TGTGCCAGCAGCTTAGAAACGACAGGGACTTTTTTGTACGAGCAGTACTTC	CASSLETTGTFLYEQYF
NA	TRBV7-2	TRBD2	TRBJ2-3	TGTGCCAGCAGCCGAACAGGACTAGCGGGAGAAGATACGCAGTATTTT	CASSRTGLAGEDTQYF
NA	TRBV10-3	TRBD1	TRBJ2-3	TGTGCCATCAGATGGGACAGGGTGTCCGGGGATACGCAGTATTTT	CAIRWDRVSGDTQYF
NA	TRBV7-9	TRBD1	TRBJ2-1	TGTGCCAGCAGCCCCCGACAGGGGGCGGCATACAATGAGCAGTTCTTC	CASSPRQGAAYNEQFF
NA	TRBV5-6	NA	TRBJ2-7	TGTGCCAGCAGCTTGTCGCGGCTGAGCTCCTACGAGCAGTACTTC	CASSLSRLSSYEQYF
NA	TRBV28	TRBD2	TRBJ2-2	TGTGCCAGCAACGTTCTAGCGGGCGCGAACACCGGGGAGCTGTTTTTT	CASNVLAGANTGELFF
NA	TRBV7-9	TRBD1	TRBJ2-3	TGTGCCAGCAGCCTCAGGACAGGGCTAGCCGCAGATACGCAGTATTTT	CASSLRTGLAADTQYF
NA	TRBV19	NA	TRBJ2-1	TGTGCCAGTAGCCGAGATGCTCACAATGAGCAGTTCTTC	CASSRDAHNEQFF